Given below is one T cell receptor (beta chain) in context. Its antigen remains unidentified. Sequenced by immunoSEQ multiplex PCR; TCRdb stores in-frame clones only, minus some. Of about 93,000 clones listed, 86% are singletons. V was pared by 2 bases and J by 8 bases, with 12 bases between. The CDR3 loop spans 13 amino acids. Germline lookup yields CDR1 SEHNR and CDR2 FQNEAQ (reference sequence). The sample originates from a study of T cell responses to AZD1222 COVID-19 vaccine. Whole-study findings and limits: White British donors predominated, females outnumbered males, and clonal diversity was possibly underestimated. Two doses of AZD1222 preceded a rise in Spike-specific TCR breadth and depth.

The J gene is TRBJ1-1, the V gene TRBV7-9; D unclear. The source material was peripheral blood, sampled on day 0 of AZD1222 vaccination. The TCR sequence derives from an adult in good health. CDR3 bases: TGTGCCAGCAGCTTACATACGGCCGACGAAGCTTTCTTT. Its protein product is CASSLHTADEAFF.